The 24 T cell receptor beta chains presented below share a single source sample, sequenced in a study of T cell repertoires in cytomegalovirus infection. These receptors have no known antigen. TCRdb used MiXCR to reprocess the reads, holding one entry per CDR3 protein. The data show 310,000 or so distinct CDR3 sequences, roughly 25% seen once. The specimen was cultured PBMCs, collected from culture after CMV antigen stimulation. The source is a human donor in good health (CMV status not recorded). Some clones in this sample may be carry-over from other donors' samples.

In this sample, this clonotype turned up a few times. The rearrangement joins TRBV7-2 to TRBJ2-5, with no clear D. The CDR3 has 14 amino acids. Germline V gene data show CDR1 as SGHTA and CDR2 as FQGNSA. V was clipped by 3 bases and J by 3 bases, with 11 bases between them. CDR3 loop: CASSFAGVKETQYF. DNA of the CDR3: TGTGCCAGCAGCTTCGCCGGTGTTAAAGAGACCCAGTACTTC.

There are a few counts of this clonotype. The chain links TRBV28 to TRBJ1-2, with D unresolved. Germline V CDR1 and CDR2: MDHEN, SYDVKM. V shed 7 bases and J shed 4 bases, with 16 bases lying between them. CDR3 size: 14 residues. CDR3 in DNA: TGTGCCAGCACACTTGGGCCAGGAGCCTATGGCTACACCTTC. This codes for CASTLGPGAYGYTF.

This chain links TRBV6-6 with TRBJ2-7; D not resolved. The ends were cut back, 6 bases at V and 0 bases at J, with 12 bases in the middle. CDR1 and CDR2 from the germline V gene are MNHNY and SVGAGI (reference sequence). This CDR3 is 14 amino acids long. In DNA form, the CDR3 reads TGTGCCAGCAGAAACACTCAGAGCTCCTACGAGCAGTACGTC. Translation: CASRNTQSSYEQYV.

This clonotype showed up just a few times. This rearrangement joins TRBV10-2 to TRBJ2-3, with 9 bases aligning to TRBD2. This CDR3 is 15 amino acids long. V lost 1 base, J lost 6 bases, and 5 bases stayed unmatched. Germline assignment: CDR1 WSHSY and CDR2 SAAADI. CDR3 residues: CASSELAGALDTQYF. The CDR3 DNA follows: TGCGCCAGCAGTGAGTTAGCGGGAGCTTTGGATACGCAGTATTTT.

This clonotype was counted a few times. The genes are TRBV7-6 and TRBJ2-1; maybe TRBD2 (6 bases). The CDR3 is 15 residues long. Trimming removed 2 bases from V and 9 bases from J, with 17 bases in between. The germline gives CDR1 SGHVS, CDR2 FNYEAQ. The CDR3 coding sequence is TGTGCCAGCAGCTTAATGGGGTCCGGGAGCGGTGAGCAGTTCTTC. This encodes CASSLMGSGSGEQFF. Full variable domain (rest looked up from reference TRBV7-6 and TRBJ2-1): GAGVSQSPRYKVTKRGQDVALRCDPISGHVSLYWYRQALGQGPEFLTYFNYEAQQDKSGLPNDRFSAERPEGSISTLTIQRTEQRDSAMYRCASSLMGSGSGEQFFGPGTRLTVL.

The rearrangement uses TRBV20-1 and TRBJ2-1; 7 bases fit TRBD2. The CDR3 spans 14 residues. Looked up from germline, CDR1 is DFQATT and CDR2 is SNEGSKA (reference sequence). Unmatched junction bases numbered 8, after V lost 6 bases and J lost 3 bases. The CDR3: CSALSGNVYNEQFF. Here the CDR3 DNA reads TGCAGTGCATTAAGCGGGAATGTCTACAATGAGCAGTTCTTC.

This clonotype was picked up a small number of times. V gene TRBV12-3 or TRBV12-4 combines with J gene TRBJ2-3; 9 bases are a match to TRBD2. The CDR3 is 15 amino acids. Trimming removed 3 bases from V and 0 bases from J; junction bases left unmatched: 1. The CDR3 region has the DNA TGTGCCAGCAGTTTCGCGGGAGGGAGCACAGATACGCAGTATTTT. This codes for CASSFAGGSTDTQYF.

V and J are TRBV5-1 and TRBJ2-7; TRBD1 might be the D (5 bases). This CDR3 is 18 amino acids long. Germline CDR1 and CDR2: SGHRS and YFSETQ. With 3 bases removed from V and 0 bases from J, the gap between germline ends came to 22 bases. The CDR3 DNA sequence: TGCGCCAGCAGCTGGAACAACCATGACAGAAAAGTCTCCTACGAGCAGTACTTC. It yields the protein CASSWNNHDRKVSYEQYF.

This chain links TRBV2 with TRBJ2-3; the match to TRBD2 covers 8 bases. There are 15 residues in the CDR3. J gave up 3 bases and V 8 bases, and 10 bases lay outside the gene matches. The germline V gene encodes CDR1 SNHLY and CDR2 FYNNEI. The CDR3: CASHKTERETDTQYF. The CDR3 region has the DNA TGTGCCAGCCATAAAACAGAGCGGGAGACAGATACGCAGTATTTT.

The CDR3 loop reads CASSSRTGVTEAFF. The DNA of the CDR3 is TGTGCCAGCAGTTCCAGGACAGGGGTTACTGAAGCTTTCTTT. The V and J genes are TRBV12-3 or TRBV12-4 and TRBJ1-1, with TRBD1 identical over 9 bases. This CDR3 has 14 amino acids. V shed 4 bases, J shed 5 bases, and the junction held 5 bases outside the gene matches.

This chain connects TRBV28 to TRBJ2-7; D possibly corresponds to TRBD1 (6 bases). V lost 3 bases and J 5 bases, leaving 17 bases between the germline ends. CDR1 and CDR2 from the germline V gene are MDHEN and SYDVKM. The CDR3 totals 15 residues. The CDR3 DNA reads as TGTGCCAGCAGTTTGTGGGGAACAGGGAGCAACGAGCAGTACTTC. Protein: CASSLWGTGSNEQYF.

This clonotype showed up just a few times. The rearrangement uses TRBV15 and TRBJ2-3, with D unresolved. This CDR3 comprises 12 residues. The V end was cut by 4 bases, the J end by 3 bases, with 5 bases between. Germline lookup yields CDR1 LNHNV and CDR2 YYDKDF (reference sequence). CDR3 in amino acids: CATSKGTDTQYF. CDR3 nucleotides: TGTGCCACCAGCAAAGGGACAGATACGCAGTATTTT.

The chain combines TRBV28 with TRBJ2-7; D is perhaps TRBD1 (6 bases). CDR1 is MDHEN and CDR2 is SYDVKM in the germline V gene. Trimming removed 3 bases at V and 8 bases at J, with 8 bases between. CDR3 length: 11 residues. The CDR3 is CASSFTGQQYF. CDR3 nucleotides: TGTGCCAGCAGTTTTACAGGGCAGCAGTACTTC.

This clonotype was picked up a small number of times. This chain uses TRBV5-4 with TRBJ2-1, with a possible D match to TRBD1 (7 bases). CDR3 length: 14 residues. CDR1 is SGHNT and CDR2 is YYREEE in the germline V gene (reference sequence). V lost 4 bases and J 4 bases, leaving 12 bases between the germline ends. CDR3 residues: CASSAQGGYNEQFF. The CDR3, as DNA: TGTGCCAGCAGCGCCCAGGGGGGTTACAATGAGCAGTTCTTC.

This clonotype was detected ten times or more. The chain uses TRBV28 and TRBJ2-1; TRBD2 agrees at 13 bases. The junction had 11 bases not matched to a gene; V was cut back by 4 bases and J by 8 bases. This CDR3 spans 17 amino acids. Germline CDR1 reads MDHEN; CDR2 reads SYDVKM. This CDR3 reads CASSSPGLAGYADEQFF. In nucleotides, the CDR3 is TGTGCCAGCAGTTCCCCGGGACTAGCGGGATACGCGGATGAGCAGTTCTTC.

The chain carries TRBV5-4 and TRBJ2-1, with a weak D call TRBD2 (6 bases). The germline CDR1 and CDR2 sequences are SGHNT and YYREEE (reference sequence). V dropped 5 bases and J dropped 10 bases, with 22 bases sitting between them. This CDR3 contains 15 residues. The CDR3 coding sequence is TGTGCCAGCAGACGACGGGGGAAAGGAGCCGAAGAGCAGTTCTTC. This codes for CASRRRGKGAEEQFF.

In this sample, this clonotype turned up a few times. The chain has TRBV12-3 or TRBV12-4 and TRBJ2-2, with TRBD2 matching over 8 bases. With V trimmed by 5 bases and J by 3 bases, 14 bases remained unmatched. This CDR3 is 18 amino acids long. The CDR3 here is CASSPLPGTRPDTGELFF. The CDR3 DNA reads TGTGCCAGCAGTCCACTACCCGGGACTAGGCCCGACACCGGGGAGCTGTTTTTT.

Only a few counts were recorded for this clonotype. The chain links TRBV27 to TRBJ2-1; D is ambiguous. The V gene's germline CDR1 is MNHEY and CDR2 SMNVEV (reference sequence). Trimming stripped 2 bases from V and 0 bases from J, with 14 bases between. This CDR3 is built from 17 residues. The CDR3 spells CASSLLSTFGSYNEQFF. The CDR3 region has the DNA TGTGCCAGCAGTTTACTCTCGACCTTTGGCTCCTACAATGAGCAGTTCTTC.

With respect to this clonotype: The junction shows a germline mismatch at one end, possibly a read error. The V gene is TRBV6-2 or TRBV6-3, the J gene TRBJ1-2; TRBD1 matches 11 bases. Germline CDR1 MNHEY, CDR2 SVGEGT. This CDR3 has 16 residues. Here the CDR3 reads CASSFVDRGRDYGCTF. The CDR3 nucleotides are TGTGCCAGCAGTTTTGTGGACAGGGGGCGCGACTATGGCTGCACCTTC.

The J gene is TRBJ2-5, the V gene TRBV7-6, with D perhaps TRBD2 (7 bases). CDR3 length equals 18 residues. Germline values: CDR1 SGHVS, CDR2 FNYEAQ. V gave up 0 bases and J gave up 5 bases, with 22 bases separating them. The CDR3 loop reads CASSLAFPPGGRKETQYF. In DNA, the CDR3 is TGTGCCAGCAGCTTAGCGTTCCCCCCCGGGGGGCGCAAGGAGACCCAGTACTTC.

Only a few counts were recorded for this clonotype. The chain couples TRBV20-1 to TRBJ1-1, with D unclear. In germline, CDR1 is DFQATT, CDR2 SNEGSKA (reference sequence). V was trimmed by 3 bases and J by 1 base, leaving 9 bases between them. The CDR3 covers 13 residues. Here the CDR3 DNA reads TGCAGTGCTAGTTCAAATTCGAACACTGAAGCTTTCTTT. Translating gives CSASSNSNTEAFF.

This clonotype was observed a few times. The V and J genes are TRBV12-3 or TRBV12-4 and TRBJ1-5; D gene ambiguous. This CDR3 has 14 residues. V dropped 4 bases and J dropped 5 bases, with 12 bases sitting between them. The DNA of the CDR3 is TGTGCCAGCAGTTCGCGACAACCAGATCAGCCCCAGCATTTT. It is translated as CASSSRQPDQPQHF.

V gene TRBV12-3 or TRBV12-4 combines with J gene TRBJ1-5, with D possibly TRBD1 on 6 matching bases. V lost 1 base, J lost 4 bases, and 14 bases lay in between. The CDR3 totals 16 residues. CDR3 sequence reads: CASSLEVGGLNQPQHF. CDR3 bases: TGTGCCAGCAGTTTAGAGGTGGGGGGGCTGAATCAGCCCCAGCATTTT.

This clonotype has only a few counts. This rearrangement joins TRBV2 to TRBJ2-2, with D possibly matching TRBD1 (5 bases). Trimming removed 4 bases at V and 8 bases at J, with 11 bases between. This CDR3 contains 13 residues. Germline V gives CDR1 SNHLY, CDR2 FYNNEI. DNA of the CDR3: TGTGCCAGCAGTGTCGGGCGACAGGGGGAGCTGTTTTTT. Translating it yields CASSVGRQGELFF.